The sequence of this TCR beta chain was determined in a study of CD8+ T cells in alopecia areata. Study information: Patients took tofacitinib for 6 to 18 months, followed by 6 drug-free months.

The study's findings and limits: Higher clonality was seen in lesional scalp than in normal scalp, especially in alopecia totalis/universalis.

Once RNA had been extracted, it was reverse transcribed into cDNA to act as the sequencing template. Data came from immunoSEQ multiplex PCR; TCRdb stores just in-frame clones and leaves some out. This repertoire shows approximately 180,000 clones, 65% to 75% found once; its top ten account for about an eighth. In the case of this clone: Antigen unknown.

CDR3 length: 16 residues. Trimming at V came to 4 bases and at J to 1 base, leaving 6 bases not matched to a gene. The germline CDR1 and CDR2 sequences are LNHNV and YYDKDF (reference sequence). Individuals with alopecia areata gave both lesional scalp punch biopsies and peripheral blood for collection. The sample here was CD8+ T cells sorted from blood, taken at week 0. J is TRBJ2-5 and V is TRBV15; 10 nucleotides line up with TRBD2. The receptor comes from a human donor with alopecia areata. The CDR3 region is CATSTGTSASQETQYF. Here the CDR3 DNA reads TGTGCCACCAGCACAGGGACTAGCGCCTCCCAAGAGACCCAGTACTTC.